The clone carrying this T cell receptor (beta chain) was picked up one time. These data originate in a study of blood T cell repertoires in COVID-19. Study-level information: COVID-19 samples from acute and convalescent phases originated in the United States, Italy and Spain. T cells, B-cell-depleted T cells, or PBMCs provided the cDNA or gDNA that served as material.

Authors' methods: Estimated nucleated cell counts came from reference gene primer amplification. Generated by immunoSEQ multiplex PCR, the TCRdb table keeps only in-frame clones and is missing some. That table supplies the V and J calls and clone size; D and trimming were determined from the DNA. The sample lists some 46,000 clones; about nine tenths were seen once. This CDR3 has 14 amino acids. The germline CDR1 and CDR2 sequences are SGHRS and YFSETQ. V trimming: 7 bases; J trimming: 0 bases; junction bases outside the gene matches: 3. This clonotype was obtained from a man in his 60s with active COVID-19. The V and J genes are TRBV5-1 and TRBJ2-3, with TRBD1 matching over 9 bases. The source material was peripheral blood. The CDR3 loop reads CASSGTGSTDTQYF. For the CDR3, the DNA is TGCGCCAGCTCCGGGACAGGGAGCACAGATACGCAGTATTTT. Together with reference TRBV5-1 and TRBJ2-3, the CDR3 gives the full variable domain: KAGVTQTPRYLIKTRGQQVTLSCSPISGHRSVSWYQQTPGQGLQFLFEYFSETQRNKGNFPGRFSGRQFSNSRSEMNVSTLELGDSALYLCASSGTGSTDTQYFGPGTRLTVL.